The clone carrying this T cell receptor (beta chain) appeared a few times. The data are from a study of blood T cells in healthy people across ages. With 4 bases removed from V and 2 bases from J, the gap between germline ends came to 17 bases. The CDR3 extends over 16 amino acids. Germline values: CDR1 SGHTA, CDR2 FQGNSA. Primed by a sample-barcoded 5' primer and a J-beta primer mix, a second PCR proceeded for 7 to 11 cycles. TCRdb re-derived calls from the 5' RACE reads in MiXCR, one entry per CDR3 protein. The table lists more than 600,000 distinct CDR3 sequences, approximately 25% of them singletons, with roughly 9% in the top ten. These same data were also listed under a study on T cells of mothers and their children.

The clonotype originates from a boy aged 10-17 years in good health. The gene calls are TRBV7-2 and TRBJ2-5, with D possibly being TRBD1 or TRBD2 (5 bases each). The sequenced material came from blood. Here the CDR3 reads CASSSLGDGEQETQYF. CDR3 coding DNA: TGTGCCAGCAGCTCGCTGGGGGACGGGGAACAAGAGACCCAGTACTTC. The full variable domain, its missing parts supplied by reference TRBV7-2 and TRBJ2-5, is GAGVSQSPSNKVTEKGKDVELRCDPISGHTALYWYRQSLGQGLEFLIYFQGNSAPDKSGLPSDRFSAERTGGSVSTLTIQRTQQEDSAVYLCASSSLGDGEQETQYFGPGTRLLVL.